This T cell receptor (beta chain) is drawn from a study of PD-1 blockade in classical Hodgkin lymphoma. V was pared by 5 bases and J by 10 bases, with 15 bases between. This CDR3 is 13 amino acids long. Germline CDR1 reads MNHEY; CDR2 reads SVGAGI. Sequencing used immunoSEQ multiplex PCR; TCRdb keeps in-frame clones, though not all of them. The table includes about 41,000 clones, approximately 83% detected once. General study findings and limits: Patients newly diagnosed and complete responders had comparable baseline diversity. A significant rise in TCR diversity was seen by C4D1 for CD4+ cells but not for CD8+ cells.

Brentuximab vedotin exposure varied among the patients, all of whom had relapsed after autologous stem cell transplantation. This clone was counted only a few times. No antigen is known for it. V and J are TRBV6-5 and TRBJ2-1, with D possibly TRBD2 on 5 matching bases. The source material was peripheral blood mononuclear cells (PBMCs), sampled at baseline. The TCR was taken from a human donor with classical Hodgkin lymphoma. The CDR3 region has the DNA TGTGCCAGCAGTGATTCTCTTCGCGGGGAGCAGTTCTTC. Protein: CASSDSLRGEQFF.